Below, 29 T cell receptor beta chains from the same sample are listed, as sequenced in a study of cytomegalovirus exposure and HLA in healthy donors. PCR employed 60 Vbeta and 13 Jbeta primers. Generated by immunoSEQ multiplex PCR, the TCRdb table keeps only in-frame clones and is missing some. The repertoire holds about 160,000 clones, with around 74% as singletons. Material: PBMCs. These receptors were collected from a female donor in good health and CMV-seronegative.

CDR3 loop: CASTLGTGNTEAFF. The CDR3 DNA reads TGTGCCAGCACCTTAGGGACAGGGAACACTGAAGCTTTCTTT. The rearrangement links TRBV6-1 to TRBJ1-1, with TRBD1 matching 8 bases. Germline V gene data show CDR1 as MNHNS and CDR2 as SASEGT. J gave up 1 base and V 7 bases, and 5 bases lay outside the gene matches. This CDR3 spans 14 amino acids.

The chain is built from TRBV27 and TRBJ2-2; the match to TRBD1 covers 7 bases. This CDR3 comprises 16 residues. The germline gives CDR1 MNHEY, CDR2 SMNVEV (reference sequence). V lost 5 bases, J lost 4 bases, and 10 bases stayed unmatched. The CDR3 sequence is CASSPQGVIGTGELFF. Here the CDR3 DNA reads TGTGCCAGCAGTCCTCAGGGGGTGATAGGCACCGGGGAGCTGTTTTTT.

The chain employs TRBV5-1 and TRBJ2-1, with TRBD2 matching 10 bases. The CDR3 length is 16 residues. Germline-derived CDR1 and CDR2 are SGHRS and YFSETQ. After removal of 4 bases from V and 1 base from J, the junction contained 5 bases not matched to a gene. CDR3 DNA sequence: TGCGCCAGCAGCGACGAAGCGGGAGGGTCCTACAATGAGCAGTTCTTC. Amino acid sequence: CASSDEAGGSYNEQFF.

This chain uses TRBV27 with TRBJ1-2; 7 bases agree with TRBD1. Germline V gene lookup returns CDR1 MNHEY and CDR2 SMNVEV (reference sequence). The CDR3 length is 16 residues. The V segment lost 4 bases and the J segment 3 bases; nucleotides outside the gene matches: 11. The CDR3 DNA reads TGTGCCAGCAGTTCCGTGACAGGGCAGGGTTACTATGGCTACACCTTC. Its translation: CASSSVTGQGYYGYTF.

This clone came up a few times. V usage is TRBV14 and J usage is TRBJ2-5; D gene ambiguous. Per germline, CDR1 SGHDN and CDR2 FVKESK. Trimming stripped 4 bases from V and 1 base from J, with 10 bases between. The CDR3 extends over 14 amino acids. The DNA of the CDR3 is TGTGCCAGCAGCCGGCAACAGCCCCAAGAGACCCAGTACTTC. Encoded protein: CASSRQQPQETQYF.

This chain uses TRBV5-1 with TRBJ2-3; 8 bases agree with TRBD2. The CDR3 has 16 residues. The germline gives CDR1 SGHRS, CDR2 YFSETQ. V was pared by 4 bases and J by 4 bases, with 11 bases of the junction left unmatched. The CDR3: CASSSRPVAGSDTQYF. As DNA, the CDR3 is TGCGCCAGCAGCAGCCGGCCGGTAGCGGGGTCAGATACGCAGTATTTT.

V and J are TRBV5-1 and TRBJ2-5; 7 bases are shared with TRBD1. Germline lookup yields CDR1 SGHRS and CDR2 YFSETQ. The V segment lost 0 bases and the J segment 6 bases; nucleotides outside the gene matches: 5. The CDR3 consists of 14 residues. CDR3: CASSLEQGSKTQYF. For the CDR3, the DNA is TGCGCCAGCAGCTTGGAACAGGGGAGCAAGACCCAGTACTTC.

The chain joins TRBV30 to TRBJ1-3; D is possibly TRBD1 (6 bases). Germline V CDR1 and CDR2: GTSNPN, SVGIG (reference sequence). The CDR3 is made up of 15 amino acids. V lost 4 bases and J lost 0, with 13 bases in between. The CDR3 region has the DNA TGTGCCTGGACCTCCAGGGGCGGCTCTGGAAACACCATATATTTT. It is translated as CAWTSRGGSGNTIYF.

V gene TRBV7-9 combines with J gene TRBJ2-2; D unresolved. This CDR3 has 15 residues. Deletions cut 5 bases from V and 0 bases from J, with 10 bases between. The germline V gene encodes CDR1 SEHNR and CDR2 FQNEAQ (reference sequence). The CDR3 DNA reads TGTGCCAGCAGCCCCGACTTCTCGAACACCGGGGAGCTGTTTTTT. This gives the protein CASSPDFSNTGELFF.

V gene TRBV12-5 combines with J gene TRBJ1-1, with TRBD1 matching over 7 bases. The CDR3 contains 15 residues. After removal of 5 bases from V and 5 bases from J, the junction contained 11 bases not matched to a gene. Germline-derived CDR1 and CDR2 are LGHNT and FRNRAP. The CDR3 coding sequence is TGTGCTAGTGGTCTCAAAACAGGGGTAAGGACTGAAGCTTTCTTT. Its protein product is CASGLKTGVRTEAFF.

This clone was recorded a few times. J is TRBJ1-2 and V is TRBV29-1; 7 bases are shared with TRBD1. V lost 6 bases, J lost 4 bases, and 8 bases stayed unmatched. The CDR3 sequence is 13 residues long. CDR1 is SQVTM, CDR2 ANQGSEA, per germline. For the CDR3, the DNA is TGCAGCGTCGGACAGGAATTAGGCTATGGCTACACCTTC. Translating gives CSVGQELGYGYTF.

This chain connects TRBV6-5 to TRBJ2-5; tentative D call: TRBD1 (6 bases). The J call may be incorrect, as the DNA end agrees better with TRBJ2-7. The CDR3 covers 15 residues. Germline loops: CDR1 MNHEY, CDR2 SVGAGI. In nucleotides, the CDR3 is TGTGCCAGCAGTTACTCGAGACAGGACCTCTACGAGCAGTACTTC. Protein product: CASSYSRQDLYEQYF.

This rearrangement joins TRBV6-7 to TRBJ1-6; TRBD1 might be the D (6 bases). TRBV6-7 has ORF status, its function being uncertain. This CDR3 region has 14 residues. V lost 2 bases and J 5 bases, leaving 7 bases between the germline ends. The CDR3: CASSYQGNNSPLHF. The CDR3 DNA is TGTGCCAGCAGTTACCAGGGGAATAATTCACCCCTCCACTTT.

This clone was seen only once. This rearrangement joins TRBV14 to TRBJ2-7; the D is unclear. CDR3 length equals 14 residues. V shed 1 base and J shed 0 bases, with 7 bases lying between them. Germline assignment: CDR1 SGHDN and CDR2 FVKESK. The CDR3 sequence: CASSQALGSYEQYF. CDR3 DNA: TGTGCCAGCAGCCAAGCCCTAGGCTCCTACGAGCAGTACTTC.

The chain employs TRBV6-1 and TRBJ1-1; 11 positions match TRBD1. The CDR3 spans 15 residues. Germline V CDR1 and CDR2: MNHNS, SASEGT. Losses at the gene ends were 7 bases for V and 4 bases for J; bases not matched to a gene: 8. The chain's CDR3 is CASTRDRGRGTEAFF. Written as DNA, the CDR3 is TGTGCCAGCACCCGGGACAGGGGGAGGGGCACTGAAGCTTTCTTT.

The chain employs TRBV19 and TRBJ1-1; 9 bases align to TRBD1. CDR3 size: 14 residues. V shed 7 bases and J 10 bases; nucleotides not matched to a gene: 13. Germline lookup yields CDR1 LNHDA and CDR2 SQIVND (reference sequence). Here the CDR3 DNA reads TGTGCCAGTACCACAACAGGGGGCAGGACCGTAGCTTTCTTT. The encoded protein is CASTTTGGRTVAFF.

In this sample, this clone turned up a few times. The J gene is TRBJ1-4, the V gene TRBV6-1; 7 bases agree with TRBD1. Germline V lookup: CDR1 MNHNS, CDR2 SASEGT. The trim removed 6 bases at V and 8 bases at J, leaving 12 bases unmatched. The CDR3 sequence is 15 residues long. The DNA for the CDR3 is TGTGCCAGCAGGTCACAGGGGCGGCTAAACGAAAAACTGTTTTTT. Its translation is CASRSQGRLNEKLFF.

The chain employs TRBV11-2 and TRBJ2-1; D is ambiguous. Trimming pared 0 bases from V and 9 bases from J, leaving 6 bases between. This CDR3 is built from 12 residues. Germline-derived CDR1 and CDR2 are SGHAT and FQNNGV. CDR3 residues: CASSLDWSEQFF. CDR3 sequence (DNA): TGTGCCAGCAGCTTAGATTGGAGTGAGCAGTTCTTC.

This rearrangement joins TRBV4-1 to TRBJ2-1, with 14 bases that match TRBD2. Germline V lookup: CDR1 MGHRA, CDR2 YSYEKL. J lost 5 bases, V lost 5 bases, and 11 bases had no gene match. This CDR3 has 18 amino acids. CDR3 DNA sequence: TGCGCCAGCAGCTCAATCGATATGGGACTAGCGGGGGACAATGAGCAGTTCTTC. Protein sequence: CASSSIDMGLAGDNEQFF.

DNA of the CDR3: TGTGCCAGCAGTGAAGGGGGGGGGTTCAGCAATCAGCCCCAGCATTTT. Translated, it gives CASSEGGGFSNQPQHF. V usage is TRBV6-1 and J usage is TRBJ1-5; D possibly corresponds to TRBD1 (5 bases). The CDR3 consists of 16 residues. CDR1 is MNHNS and CDR2 is SASEGT in the germline V gene. Trimming took 1 base from V and 1 from J, leaving 11 bases between them.

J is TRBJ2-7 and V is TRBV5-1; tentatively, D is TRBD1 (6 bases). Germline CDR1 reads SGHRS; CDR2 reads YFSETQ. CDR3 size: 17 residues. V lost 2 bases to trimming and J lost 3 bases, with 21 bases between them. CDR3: CASSFPGHDPPFYEQYF. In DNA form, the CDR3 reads TGCGCCAGCAGCTTCCCGGGACACGATCCACCTTTCTACGAGCAGTACTTC.

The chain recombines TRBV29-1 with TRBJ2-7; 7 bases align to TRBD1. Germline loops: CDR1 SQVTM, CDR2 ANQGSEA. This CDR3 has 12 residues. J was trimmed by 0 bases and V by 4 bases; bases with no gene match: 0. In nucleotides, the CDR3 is TGCAGCGTTGGGGACAGCTCCTACGAGCAGTACTTC. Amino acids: CSVGDSSYEQYF.

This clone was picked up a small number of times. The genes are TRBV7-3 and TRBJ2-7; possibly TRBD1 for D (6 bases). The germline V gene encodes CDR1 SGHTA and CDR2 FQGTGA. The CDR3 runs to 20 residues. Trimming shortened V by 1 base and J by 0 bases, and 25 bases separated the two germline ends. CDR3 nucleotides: TGTGCCAGCAGCTTAAAATTCATTAGCACAGGGCAACTTCACTCCTACGAGCAGTACTTC. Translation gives CASSLKFISTGQLHSYEQYF.

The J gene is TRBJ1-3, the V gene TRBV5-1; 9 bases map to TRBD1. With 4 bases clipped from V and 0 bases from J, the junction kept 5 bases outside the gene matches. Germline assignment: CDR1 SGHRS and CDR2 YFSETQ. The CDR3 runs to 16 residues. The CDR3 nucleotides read TGCGCCAGCAGCGGGGGACAGGGAGGCTCTGGAAACACCATATATTTT. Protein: CASSGGQGGSGNTIYF.

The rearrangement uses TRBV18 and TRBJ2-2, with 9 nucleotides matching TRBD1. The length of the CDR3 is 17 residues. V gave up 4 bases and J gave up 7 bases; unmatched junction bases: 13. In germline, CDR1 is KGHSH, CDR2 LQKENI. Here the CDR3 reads CASSLRDPGTGIGELFF. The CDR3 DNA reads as TGTGCCAGCTCACTGAGAGACCCCGGGACAGGGATCGGGGAGCTGTTTTTT.

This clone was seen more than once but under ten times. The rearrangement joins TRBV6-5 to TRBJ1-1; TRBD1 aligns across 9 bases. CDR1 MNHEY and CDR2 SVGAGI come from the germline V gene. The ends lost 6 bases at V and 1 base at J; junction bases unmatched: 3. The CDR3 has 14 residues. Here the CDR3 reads CASRGQGKNTEAFF. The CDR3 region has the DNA TGTGCCAGCAGAGGACAGGGGAAGAACACTGAAGCTTTCTTT.

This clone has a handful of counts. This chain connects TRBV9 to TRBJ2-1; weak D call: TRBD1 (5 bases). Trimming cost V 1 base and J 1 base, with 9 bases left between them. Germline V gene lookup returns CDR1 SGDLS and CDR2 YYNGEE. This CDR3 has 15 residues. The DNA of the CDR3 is TGTGCCAGCAGCGTATCAACAGGTTCCTACAATGAGCAGTTCTTC. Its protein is CASSVSTGSYNEQFF. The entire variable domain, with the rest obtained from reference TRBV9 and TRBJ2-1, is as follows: DSGVTQTPKHLITATGQRVTLRCSPRSGDLSVYWYQQSLDQGLQFLIQYYNGEERAKGNILERFSAQQFPDLHSELNLSSLELGDSALYFCASSVSTGSYNEQFFGPGTRLTVL.

The CDR3 loop is CASTAGQKYEQYF. The CDR3 DNA sequence: TGTGCCAGCACCGCGGGACAGAAGTACGAGCAGTACTTC. The chain joins TRBV7-9 to TRBJ2-7, with D possibly matching TRBD1 (7 bases). The CDR3 consists of 13 residues. CDR1 SEHNR and CDR2 FQNEAQ come from the germline V gene (reference sequence). Trimming stripped 7 bases from V and 4 bases from J, with 14 bases between. The entire variable domain, with the rest obtained from reference TRBV7-9 and TRBJ2-7, is as follows: DTGVSQNPRHKITKRGQNVTFRCDPISEHNRLYWYRQTLGQGPEFLTYFQNEAQLEKSRLLSDRFSAERPKGSFSTLEIQRTEQGDSAMYLCASTAGQKYEQYFGPGTRLTVT.

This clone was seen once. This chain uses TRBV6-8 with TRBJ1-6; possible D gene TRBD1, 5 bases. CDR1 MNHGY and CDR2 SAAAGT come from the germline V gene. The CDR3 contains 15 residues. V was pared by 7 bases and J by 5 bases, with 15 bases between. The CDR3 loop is CASTREGRDNSPLHF. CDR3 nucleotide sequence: TGTGCCAGCACCCGCGAGGGGAGGGATAATTCACCCCTCCACTTT.